Listed here are 22 T cell receptor beta chains from one sample, sequenced in a study of cytomegalovirus exposure and HLA in healthy donors (dated by TCRdb to 2017 to 2019). Libraries were prepared through the immunoSEQ multiplex PCR assay. The multiplex PCR relied on a mix of 60 forward primers for TCR Vbeta segments and 13 reverse primers for TCR Jbeta segments. The clones in this table, taken by TCRdb from immuneACCESS, are in-frame only. Not every clone is retained; where verified, under half of the shortfall comes from an unresolved V gene, and the cause of the rest is unknown. Within this sample are about 170,000 clones, with about 85% of them counted one time only. The biggest ten clones account for 1% of the sample. Source material: PBMCs. The receptors were sampled from a boy aged 2 to 10 in good health and CMV-seronegative.

This clone has a single count. This chain connects TRBV11-1 to TRBJ2-5; D is unclear. V dropped 1 base and J dropped 8 bases, with 8 bases sitting between them. CDR1 and CDR2 (germline): SGHAT, FQDESV (reference sequence). The length of the CDR3 is 12 residues. In nucleotides, the CDR3 is TGTGCCAGCAGCTTAGTATCCGGTACCCAGTACTTC. Its protein product is CASSLVSGTQYF.

The chain links TRBV5-4 to TRBJ2-1; 15 bases match TRBD2. The V and J ends lost 2 bases and 8 bases, in that order; junction bases with no gene match: 8. This CDR3 has 17 amino acids. Germline loops: CDR1 SGHNT, CDR2 YYREEE (reference sequence). The CDR3 bases are TGTGCCAGCAGCTTCGCGGGACTAGCGGGAGGAGAGGATGAGCAGTTCTTC. This codes for CASSFAGLAGGEDEQFF.

This clone was seen just once. This rearrangement joins TRBV28 to TRBJ1-1; possibly TRBD1 for D (5 bases). Per germline, CDR1 MDHEN and CDR2 SYDVKM. Trimming removed 7 bases at V and 1 base at J, with 10 bases between. CDR3 length: 13 residues. In DNA form, the CDR3 reads TGTGCCAGCACATCAGGGCCGAACACTGAAGCTTTCTTT. Translating gives CASTSGPNTEAFF.

This rearrangement joins TRBV25-1 to TRBJ1-4; a possible D gene is TRBD1 (5 bases). The V gene's germline CDR1 is MGHDK and CDR2 SYGVNS. The CDR3 extends over 17 amino acids. V lost 4 bases and J 3 bases, leaving 18 bases between the germline ends. This CDR3 reads CASSGPPRQLSNEKLFF. CDR3 coding DNA: TGTGCCAGCAGTGGGCCTCCTCGACAGCTTTCTAATGAAAAACTGTTTTTT.

This chain connects TRBV5-1 to TRBJ2-2; 8 bases map to TRBD1. Germline values: CDR1 SGHRS, CDR2 YFSETQ. The CDR3 is 17 residues long. With V trimmed by 0 bases and J by 1 base, 5 bases remained unmatched. CDR3 residues: CASSLVTGTGNTGELFF. The CDR3 DNA is TGCGCCAGCAGCTTGGTCACCGGGACAGGGAACACCGGGGAGCTGTTTTTT.

As for this clone: At one end, the junction sequence differs from germline, possibly due to a read error. V and J are TRBV7-9 and TRBJ1-1; D ambiguous. The CDR3 has 14 amino acids. Germline V lookup: CDR1 SEHNR, CDR2 FQNEAQ (reference sequence). The CDR3 spells CSSSLGRDYTEAFF. The CDR3 coding sequence is TGTTCCAGCAGCTTAGGTCGGGATTACACTGAAGCTTTCTTT.

The rearrangement uses TRBV29-1 and TRBJ2-7; 9 bases line up with TRBD2. The ends lost 4 bases at V and 4 bases at J; junction bases unmatched: 8. This CDR3 is built from 14 residues. Germline CDR1 reads SQVTM; CDR2 reads ANQGSEA. The CDR3 protein is CSVVRREGSYEQYF. In nucleotides, the CDR3 is TGCAGCGTTGTTAGGCGGGAGGGAAGTTACGAGCAGTACTTC.

This CDR3 reads CASSLGFGVGNTIYF. CDR3 DNA sequence: TGTGCCAGCAGCTTAGGTTTCGGGGTTGGAAACACCATATATTTT. This chain connects TRBV7-2 to TRBJ1-3, with D unresolved. The CDR3 has 15 residues. The germline V and J ends were trimmed by 1 base and 3 bases, with 10 bases remaining between them. Germline V CDR1 and CDR2: SGHTA, FQGNSA.

The chain combines TRBV9 with TRBJ1-3; no clear D. V lost 7 bases to trimming and J lost 7 bases, with 12 bases between them. Germline-derived CDR1 and CDR2 are SGDLS and YYNGEE. There are 12 residues in the CDR3. The CDR3 region is CASSGWRNTIYF. CDR3 DNA: TGTGCCAGCTCGGGCTGGAGGAACACCATATATTTT.

This clone came up once. The gene calls are TRBV5-4 and TRBJ1-1; TRBD1 aligns across 7 bases. V shed 4 bases, J shed 6 bases, and the junction held 6 bases outside the gene matches. CDR1 is SGHNT and CDR2 is YYREEE in the germline V gene (reference sequence). The CDR3 loop spans 13 amino acids. CDR3 nucleotides: TGTGCCAGCAGCGCTGACAGGGCCGCTGAAGCTTTCTTT. It encodes CASSADRAAEAFF. The whole variable domain, filled in from reference TRBV5-4 and TRBJ1-1, reads ETGVTQSPTHLIKTRGQQVTLRCSSQSGHNTVSWYQQALGQGPQFIFQYYREEENGRGNFPPRFSGLQFPNYSSELNVNALELDDSALYLCASSADRAAEAFFGQGTRLTVV.

V gene TRBV2 combines with J gene TRBJ2-1; 7 positions agree with TRBD1. The J segment lost 5 bases and the V segment lost 7 bases, leaving 5 bases of the junction unmatched. The germline CDR1 and CDR2 sequences are SNHLY and FYNNEI. This CDR3 is 13 amino acids long. The CDR3 region has the DNA TGTGCCAGCAAGTGGGACAGAAACAATGAGCAGTTCTTC. This encodes CASKWDRNNEQFF.

This clone appeared a few times. The gene calls are TRBV15 and TRBJ2-7, with D tentatively TRBD2 (6 bases). The length of the CDR3 is 15 residues. The V gene lost 0 bases and the J gene lost 5 bases, with 14 bases spanning the gap. The germline gives CDR1 LNHNV, CDR2 YYDKDF (reference sequence). The CDR3 region is CATSRDGGWGHEQYF. In DNA, the CDR3 is TGTGCCACCAGCAGAGATGGGGGGTGGGGCCACGAGCAGTACTTC.

This chain links TRBV7-9 with TRBJ2-3, with 9 positions matching TRBD1. CDR1 is SEHNR, CDR2 FQNEAQ, per germline (reference sequence). Losses at the gene ends were 5 bases for V and 4 bases for J; bases not matched to a gene: 7. This CDR3 comprises 15 residues. The CDR3 bases are TGTGCCAGCAGCACAGGGGGCAACCGGCCAGATACGCAGTATTTT. The encoded protein is CASSTGGNRPDTQYF. The full variable domain, in which reference TRBV7-9 and TRBJ2-3 provide the parts outside the CDR3, is DTGVSQNPRHKITKRGQNVTFRCDPISEHNRLYWYRQTLGQGPEFLTYFQNEAQLEKSRLLSDRFSAERPKGSFSTLEIQRTEQGDSAMYLCASSTGGNRPDTQYFGPGTRLTVL.

This clone was observed a single time. This rearrangement joins TRBV15 to TRBJ2-7; 8 bases are shared with TRBD1. The germline V gene encodes CDR1 LNHNV and CDR2 YYDKDF (reference sequence). The V gene end was trimmed by 0 bases and the J gene end by 6 bases; junction bases not matched to a gene: 1. CDR3 length: 13 residues. CDR3 residues: CATSRDDRGEQYV. DNA for the CDR3: TGTGCCACCAGCAGAGATGACAGGGGCGAGCAGTACGTC.

This clone has only a few counts. The chain links TRBV7-2 to TRBJ2-1; 13 bases align to TRBD2. The germline gives CDR1 SGHTA, CDR2 FQGNSA. The CDR3 is 19 amino acids. Trimming took 2 bases from V and 0 from J; bases not matched to a gene: 7. The CDR3 here is CASSLQGLAGKSSYNEQFF. CDR3 nucleotide sequence: TGTGCCAGCAGCTTACAGGGACTAGCGGGAAAAAGCTCCTACAATGAGCAGTTCTTC.

The V and J genes are TRBV19 and TRBJ2-1; maybe TRBD2 (7 bases). CDR3 length: 17 residues. Trimming stripped 5 bases from V and 4 bases from J, with 21 bases between. Germline CDR1 reads LNHDA; CDR2 reads SQIVND (reference sequence). The CDR3: CASSPRGGHNPYNEQFF. The CDR3 DNA sequence: TGTGCCAGTAGTCCCCGCGGGGGCCATAACCCTTACAATGAGCAGTTCTTC.

In its sample, this clone was seen once. The V and J genes are TRBV6-1 and TRBJ1-3; D is undetermined. The germline CDR1 and CDR2 sequences are MNHNS and SASEGT. Trimming removed 0 bases at V and 4 bases at J, with 7 bases between. CDR3 length: 14 residues. CDR3 residues: CASSEAYSGNTIYF. The CDR3 nucleotides are TGTGCCAGCAGTGAAGCATACTCCGGAAACACCATATATTTT.

This chain connects TRBV2 to TRBJ2-5; 9 bases are shared with TRBD1. V gave up 6 bases and J gave up 7 bases; unmatched junction bases: 6. The germline gives CDR1 SNHLY, CDR2 FYNNEI. This CDR3 comprises 13 residues. CDR3 coding DNA: TGTGCCAGCAGCCTGGGACAGGGCGGGACCCAGTACTTC. This sequence encodes CASSLGQGGTQYF.

This chain uses TRBV4-1 with TRBJ2-3, with 10 bases lining up with TRBD1. The CDR3 spans 15 residues. The V and J ends lost 1 base and 5 bases, in that order; junction bases with no gene match: 3. Germline CDR1 and CDR2: MGHRA and YSYEKL. CDR3 DNA: TGCGCCAGCAGCCAAGTTGGACAGGGGGTAGATACGCAGTATTTT. Protein: CASSQVGQGVDTQYF.

The chain has TRBV15 and TRBJ1-6; 9 bases are shared with TRBD1. The germline V gene has CDR1 LNHNV and CDR2 YYDKDF (reference sequence). J was trimmed by 7 bases and V by 0 bases; bases with no gene match: 10. The CDR3 has 18 residues. The CDR3 DNA reads TGTGCCACCAGCAGAGATAGGCCCTGGACAGGGGAAAATTCACCCCTCCACTTT. As protein: CATSRDRPWTGENSPLHF. Supplemented by reference TRBV15 and TRBJ1-6, the full variable domain reads DAMVIQNPRYQVTQFGKPVTLSCSQTLNHNVMYWYQQKSSQAPKLLFHYYDKDFNNEADTPDNFQSRRPNTSFCFLDIRSPGLGDTAMYLCATSRDRPWTGENSPLHFGNGTRLTVT.

This clone has just a few counts. The chain uses TRBV7-2 and TRBJ1-2; D possibly corresponds to TRBD1 (6 bases). Germline V gene lookup returns CDR1 SGHTA and CDR2 FQGNSA. The ends were cut back, 7 bases at V and 4 bases at J, with 19 bases in the middle. The CDR3 is made up of 15 amino acids. CDR3: CASISGQGHAYGYTF. CDR3 bases: TGTGCCAGCATCTCGGGACAAGGTCATGCCTATGGCTACACCTTC.

This rearrangement joins TRBV11-2 to TRBJ2-7; the match to TRBD1 covers 8 bases. The trim removed 3 bases at V and 3 bases at J, leaving 7 bases unmatched. The CDR3 covers 15 residues. In germline, CDR1 is SGHAT, CDR2 FQNNGV. In DNA, the CDR3 is TGTGCCAGCAGCTTCCCCGGGACAGGAGGCTACGAGCAGTACGTC. This sequence encodes CASSFPGTGGYEQYV.